The 21 T cell receptor beta chains reported below all come from one sample, sequenced in a study of memory CD4+ T cells and cytomegalovirus serostatus. Single viable CD3+CD4+CD8-CD45RO+ cells were sorted as the memory CD4+ T cells. TCRdb keeps only in-frame clones here, not all; method: immunoSEQ multiplex PCR. The sample includes 35,000 to 40,000 clones, 79% of them seen just once. Sequencing was performed on memory CD4+ T cells from blood. The receptors derive from an adult in good health and CMV-seropositive.

V usage is TRBV6-5 and J usage is TRBJ1-2; D is perhaps TRBD1 (6 bases). Germline CDR1 is MNHEY and CDR2 is SVGAGI. This CDR3 contains 14 residues. Trimming removed 5 bases at V and 8 bases at J, with 18 bases between. Here the CDR3 reads CASSNDYRDSGYTF. In nucleotides, the CDR3 is TGTGCCAGCAGTAATGACTACAGGGATAGCGGCTACACCTTC.

The chain carries TRBV5-6 and TRBJ2-2, with 7 bases matching TRBD1. The junction had 7 bases not matched to a gene; V was cut back by 4 bases and J by 1 base. This CDR3 spans 16 amino acids. The germline gives CDR1 SGHDT, CDR2 YYEEEE. CDR3 sequence: CASSPYGTVNTGELFF. The CDR3 nucleotides are TGTGCCAGCAGCCCCTATGGGACAGTGAACACCGGGGAGCTGTTTTTT.

The V gene is TRBV4-2, the J gene TRBJ2-5; 7 bases match TRBD2. V shed 0 bases, J shed 0 bases, and the junction held 10 bases outside the gene matches. The CDR3 is 18 amino acids. Looked up from germline, CDR1 is LGHNA and CDR2 is YNFKEQ. The CDR3 region has the DNA TGTGCCAGCAGCCAAGATCTAAGGGGCGGGGGACACCAAGAGACCCAGTACTTC. Protein: CASSQDLRGGGHQETQYF.

The CDR3 is CASSVDGPGGETQYF. The CDR3 DNA reads as TGTGCCAGCAGCGTCGACGGGCCCGGGGGAGAGACCCAGTACTTC. The chain links TRBV9 to TRBJ2-5; D is perhaps TRBD2 (6 bases). Germline assignment: CDR1 SGDLS and CDR2 YYNGEE. The CDR3 totals 15 residues. Deletions cut 2 bases from V and 4 bases from J, with 15 bases between.

This clone turned up a few times. Sequence at one end of the junction differs from germline and may be a read error. The V and J genes are TRBV9 and TRBJ2-1; D is tentatively TRBD1 or TRBD2 (5 bases each). CDR3 length: 14 amino acids. Germline CDR1 is SGDLS and CDR2 is YYNGEE. This chain's CDR3 is CASSVGESTMSTIF. For the CDR3, the DNA is TGTGCCAGCAGCGTGGGGGAAAGTACAATGAGCACGATCTTC.

This clone was detected once. J is TRBJ2-5 and V is TRBV5-6; 10 nucleotides match TRBD2. V lost 0 bases, J lost 7 bases, and 6 bases stayed unmatched. This CDR3 region has 15 residues. Germline CDR1 is SGHDT and CDR2 is YYEEEE. The CDR3 here is CASSLGALAGRTQYF. As DNA, the CDR3 is TGTGCCAGCAGCTTGGGTGCACTAGCGGGGAGGACCCAGTACTTC.

The chain has TRBV5-8 and TRBJ1-2, with D unclear. Germline CDR1 is SGHTS and CDR2 is YDEGEE. V dropped 1 base and J dropped 4 bases, with 14 bases sitting between them. CDR3 length equals 15 residues. The CDR3 DNA is TGTGCCAGCAGCTTGTCCGTCGGAGGGTTCTATGGCTACACCTTC. Its translation is CASSLSVGGFYGYTF.

The chain is built from TRBV5-1 and TRBJ2-7; 8 bases agree with TRBD2. Trimming cost V 4 bases and J 5 bases; bases outside gene matches: 8. Per germline, CDR1 SGHRS and CDR2 YFSETQ. The CDR3 loop spans 14 amino acids. The CDR3 region has the DNA TGCGCCAGCAGCATCAGCGGGAGAGTCAACGAGCAGTACTTC. It yields the protein CASSISGRVNEQYF.

This chain joins TRBV27 and TRBJ1-5; 11 nucleotides match TRBD1. This CDR3 contains 17 residues. Germline V gene lookup returns CDR1 MNHEY and CDR2 SMNVEV (reference sequence). Trimming at V came to 6 bases and at J to 7 bases, leaving 14 bases not matched to a gene. CDR3 in DNA: TGTGCCAGCAGACCCAACTCCGGGACAGGGGGAGGGCAGCCCCAGCATTTT. It yields the protein CASRPNSGTGGGQPQHF.

V gene TRBV11-2 combines with J gene TRBJ2-5, with D possibly TRBD2 on 7 matching bases. V shed 11 bases and J shed 5 bases, with 24 bases lying between them. The CDR3 extends over 15 amino acids. Germline V lookup: CDR1 SGHAT, CDR2 FQNNGV. CDR3 region: CAGTLGGDLSETQYF. The CDR3 bases are TGTGCCGGCACCCTAGGGGGGGATTTGAGTGAGACCCAGTACTTC.

The chain carries TRBV19 and TRBJ2-1; D could derive from TRBD1 or TRBD2 (5 bases each). Per the germline V gene, CDR1 is LNHDA and CDR2 is SQIVND (reference sequence). V gave up 0 bases and J gave up 2 bases, with 8 bases separating them. This CDR3 is 15 amino acids long. CDR3: CASSIEGTTYNEQFF. The CDR3 nucleotides read TGTGCCAGTAGTATAGAAGGGACCACCTACAATGAGCAGTTCTTC. The entire variable domain, with the rest obtained from reference TRBV19 and TRBJ2-1, is as follows: DGGITQSPKYLFRKEGQNVTLSCEQNLNHDAMYWYRQDPGQGLRLIYYSQIVNDFQKGDIAEGYSVSREKKESFPLTVTSAQKNPTAFYLCASSIEGTTYNEQFFGPGTRLTVL.

This rearrangement joins TRBV7-2 to TRBJ2-5, with 7 bases aligning to TRBD2. This CDR3 region has 15 residues. CDR1 and CDR2 (germline): SGHTA, FQGNSA. V was pared by 3 bases and J by 2 bases, with 6 bases of the junction left unmatched. The CDR3, as DNA: TGTGCCAGCAGCTTCAATGCGGGGGTTCAAGAGACCCAGTACTTC. Its protein product is CASSFNAGVQETQYF.

This sequence joins TRBV7-9 and TRBJ2-1; tentatively, D is TRBD1 (6 bases). The germline V gene encodes CDR1 SEHNR and CDR2 FQNEAQ (reference sequence). V lost 4 bases to trimming and J lost 5 bases, with 6 bases between them. The length of the CDR3 is 12 residues. The CDR3 region has the DNA TGTGCCAGCAGCTGGGACAACAATGAGCAGTTCTTC. Translating it yields CASSWDNNEQFF.

This clone has a single count. The chain links TRBV28 to TRBJ1-2, with D hard to call. Germline V gene data show CDR1 as MDHEN and CDR2 as SYDVKM. V lost 11 bases, J lost 2 bases, and 18 bases lay in between. The CDR3 is 14 residues long. The CDR3 nucleotides read TGTGCCGTTAACTCGGCAGGCAGGAACTATGGCTACACCTTC. Amino acids: CAVNSAGRNYGYTF.

CDR3 residues: CASTGLAGDTEQFF. The CDR3 bases are TGTGCCAGCACCGGACTAGCGGGAGATACTGAGCAGTTCTTC. V and J are TRBV7-6 and TRBJ2-1; 13 nucleotides agree with TRBD2. The V and J ends lost 7 bases and 9 bases, in that order; junction bases with no gene match: 6. This CDR3 has 14 amino acids. CDR1 is SGHVS and CDR2 is FNYEAQ in the germline V gene.

The gene calls are TRBV28 and TRBJ2-7, with 7 bases aligning to TRBD1. Germline V gene sequence: CDR1 MDHEN, CDR2 SYDVKM. Germline trimming cut 8 bases from V and 2 bases from J; bases unmatched to any gene: 9. This CDR3 is built from 14 residues. The CDR3 coding sequence is TGTGCCAGCTGCTCCGGGACAGCCACCTACGAGCAGTACTTC. Its protein product is CASCSGTATYEQYF.

The chain uses TRBV2 and TRBJ1-5, with 9 bases matching TRBD1. The CDR3 spans 13 residues. Germline V lookup: CDR1 SNHLY, CDR2 FYNNEI. Trimming at V came to 6 bases and at J to 4 bases, leaving 1 base not matched to a gene. The CDR3 sequence: CASRQGANQPQHF. The CDR3 coding sequence is TGTGCCAGCAGACAGGGGGCGAATCAGCCCCAGCATTTT.

This clone has a handful of counts. This CDR3 is CASSFTVSYEQYF. The CDR3 DNA follows: TGCGCCAGCAGCTTTACAGTCTCCTACGAGCAGTACTTC. This chain uses TRBV5-1 with TRBJ2-7; D call uncertain. CDR3 length equals 13 residues. Per germline, CDR1 SGHRS and CDR2 YFSETQ. The V end was cut by 2 bases, the J end by 0 bases, with 6 bases between.

This clone occurred a few times. This rearrangement joins TRBV15 to TRBJ1-1; D is undetermined. The CDR3 has 15 amino acids. Per germline, CDR1 LNHNV and CDR2 YYDKDF (reference sequence). Trimming stripped 0 bases from V and 2 bases from J, with 10 bases between. The chain's CDR3 is CATSRDKGSNTEAFF. As DNA, the CDR3 is TGTGCCACCAGCAGAGATAAAGGGAGTAACACTGAAGCTTTCTTT.

CDR3 amino acids: CASSPPAQAYTF. CDR3 DNA: TGTGCCAGCAGCCCCCCCGCTCAGGCCTACACCTTC. The chain couples TRBV7-2 to TRBJ1-2; D gene uncertain. V was cut by 5 bases and J by 10 bases, with 14 bases left in between. CDR3 size: 12 residues. Germline CDR1 reads SGHTA; CDR2 reads FQGNSA.

With respect to this clone: The identical CDR3 is also encoded by other nucleotide sequences in the sample. The CDR3 DNA is TGCAGCGTAGGACAGGGCGGTCAGCCCCAGCATTTT. It translates to CSVGQGGQPQHF. The chain has TRBV29-1 and TRBJ1-5; 8 bases map to TRBD1. The ends lost 6 bases at V and 6 bases at J; junction bases unmatched: 4. The CDR3 has 12 amino acids. Germline V gene sequence: CDR1 SQVTM, CDR2 ANQGSEA.